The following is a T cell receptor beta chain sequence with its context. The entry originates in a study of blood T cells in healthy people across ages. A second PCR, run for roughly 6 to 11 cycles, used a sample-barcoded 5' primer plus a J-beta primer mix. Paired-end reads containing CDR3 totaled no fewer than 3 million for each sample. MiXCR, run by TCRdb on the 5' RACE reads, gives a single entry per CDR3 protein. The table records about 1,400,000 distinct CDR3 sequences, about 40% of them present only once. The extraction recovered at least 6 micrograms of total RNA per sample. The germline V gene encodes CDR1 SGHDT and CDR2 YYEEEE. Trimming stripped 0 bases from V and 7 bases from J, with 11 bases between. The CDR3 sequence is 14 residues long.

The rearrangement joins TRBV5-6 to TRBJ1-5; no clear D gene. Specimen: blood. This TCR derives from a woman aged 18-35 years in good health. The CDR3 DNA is TGTGCCAGCAGCTTGGGTCAGTTTGGCCAGCCCCAGCATTTT. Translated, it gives CASSLGQFGQPQHF.